The sequence of this T cell receptor (beta chain) was determined in a study of OX40 agonist ivuxolimab in advanced cancers. The wider study: In this cohort, patients received ivuxolimab, an agonistic anti-OX40 (CD134) antibody. Hepatocellular carcinoma, melanoma, renal cell or head and neck cancer was diagnosed in the dose-escalation patients. Participants, approximately 83% male, averaged roughly 59 years of age, ranging from about 23 to 90.

Germline loops: CDR1 LGHNA, CDR2 YNFKEQ. With 0 bases removed from V and 6 bases from J, the gap between germline ends came to 12 bases. This CDR3 is 14 amino acids long. This table comes from immunoSEQ multiplex PCR, and its TCRdb copy is limited to in-frame clones, with some not included. Of 60,000 to 85,000 clones listed, 85% to 90% are singletons. Specimen: CD4+ or CD8+ T cells sorted from blood, collected in a trial of the OX40 agonist ivuxolimab. This TCR was recovered from an adult with an advanced solid tumor such as melanoma, head and neck, liver or kidney cancer. The V and J genes are TRBV4-2 and TRBJ2-7; D is possibly TRBD2 (5 bases). CDR3 in amino acids: CASSQDELLAEQYF. The CDR3 DNA reads as TGTGCCAGCAGCCAAGACGAGCTGCTAGCCGAGCAGTACTTC.